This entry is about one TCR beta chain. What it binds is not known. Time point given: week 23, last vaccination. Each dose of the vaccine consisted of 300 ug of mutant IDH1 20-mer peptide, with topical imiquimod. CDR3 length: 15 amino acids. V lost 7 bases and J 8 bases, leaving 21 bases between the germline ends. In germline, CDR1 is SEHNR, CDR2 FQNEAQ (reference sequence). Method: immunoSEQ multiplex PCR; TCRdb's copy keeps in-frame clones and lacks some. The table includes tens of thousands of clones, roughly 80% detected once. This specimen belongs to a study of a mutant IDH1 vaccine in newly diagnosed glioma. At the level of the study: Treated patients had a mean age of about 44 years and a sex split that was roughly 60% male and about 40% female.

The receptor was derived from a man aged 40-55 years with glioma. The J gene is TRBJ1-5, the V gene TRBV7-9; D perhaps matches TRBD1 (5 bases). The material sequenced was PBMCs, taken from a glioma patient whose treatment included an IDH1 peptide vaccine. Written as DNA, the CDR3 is TGTGCCAGCACCTCGGGGGAGGGGATTTTGGAGCCCCAGCATTTT. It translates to CASTSGEGILEPQHF. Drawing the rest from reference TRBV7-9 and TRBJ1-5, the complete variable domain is DTGVSQNPRHKITKRGQNVTFRCDPISEHNRLYWYRQTLGQGPEFLTYFQNEAQLEKSRLLSDRFSAERPKGSFSTLEIQRTEQGDSAMYLCASTSGEGILEPQHFGDGTRLSIL.